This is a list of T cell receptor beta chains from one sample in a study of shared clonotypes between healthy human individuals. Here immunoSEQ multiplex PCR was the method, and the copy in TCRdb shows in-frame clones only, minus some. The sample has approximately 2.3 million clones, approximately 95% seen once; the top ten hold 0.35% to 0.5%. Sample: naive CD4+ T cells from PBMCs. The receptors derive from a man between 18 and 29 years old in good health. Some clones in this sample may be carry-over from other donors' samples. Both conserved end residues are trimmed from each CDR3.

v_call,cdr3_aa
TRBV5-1,ASSSTGTAGEAF
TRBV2,ASRRGTGRNSPLH
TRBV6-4,ASARLAGGLNTGELF
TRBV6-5,ASSYERTTPPYEQY
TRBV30,AWSRGVGDTQY
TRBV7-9,ASSLATGRGNNEQF
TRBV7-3,ASSFAGGNTEAF
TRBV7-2,ASSFLAGITGEQY
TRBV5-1,ASSMDYPTDTQY
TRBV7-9,ASSLQGGAGGKY
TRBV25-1,ASSGPGTGNTIY
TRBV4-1,ASSQATTRNTEAF
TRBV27,ASSLTGDSYYGYT
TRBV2,ASSTGGEETQY
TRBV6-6,ASSYPLIGTDTQY
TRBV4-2,ASSQVTTGYSDQPQH
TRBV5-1,ASSLATSNNEQY
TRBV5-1,ASSTLQGEDTDTQY
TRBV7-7,ASTPKKRLKGGTDTQY
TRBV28,ASSRDMQSLSGY
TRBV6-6,ASGSGGRGNTEAF